The 30 T cell receptor beta chains given below trace back to one sample, sequenced in a study of cytomegalovirus exposure and HLA in healthy donors. It was with 60 Vbeta and 13 Jbeta primers that the PCR ran. TCRdb's table, derived via immunoSEQ multiplex PCR, lists solely in-frame clones and lacks some. Of under 300,000 clones listed, 80% to 95% are singletons. The material sequenced was PBMCs. The source of these receptors is a girl aged 2 to 10 in good health and CMV-seronegative.

The V call is TRBV4-1, the J call TRBJ2-1; TRBD2 agrees at 13 bases. J lost 8 bases, V lost 0 bases, and 10 bases had no gene match. The germline V gene encodes CDR1 MGHRA and CDR2 YSYEKL. The CDR3 length is 18 residues. The CDR3 DNA is TGCGCCAGCAGCCAAGATGGGTGGACTAGCGGGAGTCTCCATGAGCAGTTCTTC. Residues: CASSQDGWTSGSLHEQFF.

This chain links TRBV30 with TRBJ2-3; perhaps TRBD2 as D (5 bases). The V gene's germline CDR1 is GTSNPN and CDR2 SVGIG (reference sequence). There are 11 residues in the CDR3. Deletions cut 6 bases from V and 10 bases from J, with 14 bases between. CDR3 sequence (DNA): TGTGCCTGCGGGCTTCCGGAGGCGCAGTATTTT. Protein sequence: CACGLPEAQYF.

The chain links TRBV5-8 to TRBJ1-5, with D possibly matching TRBD1 (6 bases). The V and J ends lost 0 bases and 0 bases respectively, with 10 bases between them. In germline, CDR1 is SGHTS, CDR2 YDEGEE. The CDR3 is 16 amino acids. The CDR3 sequence: CASSLAGAPSNQPQHF. The CDR3 nucleotides read TGTGCCAGCAGCTTGGCAGGGGCTCCTAGCAATCAGCCCCAGCATTTT. Full variable domain (rest looked up from reference TRBV5-8 and TRBJ1-5): EAGVTQSPTHLIKTRGQQATLRCSPISGHTSVYWYQQALGLGLQFLLWYDEGEERNRGNFPPRFSGRQFPNYSSELNVNALELEDSALYLCASSLAGAPSNQPQHFGDGTRLSIL.

CDR3 residues: CASSTGPYSNQPQHF. The CDR3 bases are TGTGCCAGCAGCACAGGGCCCTATAGCAATCAGCCCCAGCATTTT. This chain connects TRBV7-6 to TRBJ1-5; TRBD1 might be the D (6 bases). In germline, CDR1 is SGHVS, CDR2 FNYEAQ. The CDR3 has 15 residues. V shed 5 bases and J shed 0 bases, with 11 bases lying between them.

The CDR3 protein is CASSETGTGYYEQYF. The DNA of the CDR3 is TGTGCCAGCAGCGAAACCGGGACAGGGTACTACGAGCAGTACTTC. J is TRBJ2-7 and V is TRBV9; the match to TRBD1 covers 9 bases. With 3 bases clipped from V and 3 bases from J, the junction kept 7 bases outside the gene matches. CDR3 length: 15 amino acids. Per germline, CDR1 SGDLS and CDR2 YYNGEE.

This chain joins TRBV7-2 and TRBJ2-2; TRBD2 matches at 11 bases. The V and J ends lost 7 bases and 0 bases, in that order; junction bases with no gene match: 4. Germline V gene lookup returns CDR1 SGHTA and CDR2 FQGNSA. This CDR3 has 16 residues. The CDR3 reads CASTGTSGANTGELFF. The CDR3 DNA follows: TGTGCCAGCACCGGGACTAGCGGAGCGAACACCGGGGAGCTGTTTTTT.

This chain joins TRBV30 and TRBJ2-7, with a tentative D call TRBD1 (6 bases). Per germline, CDR1 GTSNPN and CDR2 SVGIG (reference sequence). Trimming cost V 8 bases and J 4 bases, with 15 bases left between them. This CDR3 is 12 amino acids long. The chain's CDR3 is CASMAGAYEQYF. The CDR3 DNA follows: TGTGCCAGCATGGCAGGGGCATACGAGCAGTACTTC.

This clone was counted once. The sample has other DNA sequences that encode this CDR3 too. The chain combines TRBV5-1 with TRBJ1-4; 11 nucleotides match TRBD1. CDR1 is SGHRS and CDR2 is YFSETQ in the germline V gene. The CDR3 runs to 16 residues. Trimming cost V 4 bases and J 7 bases; bases outside gene matches: 9. The CDR3 spells CASSLGAGTGGEKLFF. The CDR3 DNA is TGCGCCAGCAGCCTGGGGGCCGGGACAGGGGGTGAAAAACTGTTTTTT.

A few counts support this clone. The chain has TRBV4-1 and TRBJ1-1; D is possibly TRBD1 (5 bases). This CDR3 contains 15 residues. The germline V and J ends were trimmed by 3 bases and 6 bases, with 17 bases remaining between them. Germline CDR1 MGHRA, CDR2 YSYEKL. CDR3 sequence reads: CASSHGFRAMAEAFF. DNA of the CDR3: TGCGCCAGCAGCCACGGTTTCAGGGCAATGGCTGAAGCTTTCTTT.

CDR3 protein: CASSVLLNTDTQYF. CDR3 nucleotides: TGTGCCAGCAGCGTACTACTAAACACAGATACGCAGTATTTT. The rearrangement joins TRBV9 to TRBJ2-3, with D uncertain. V dropped 1 base and J dropped 2 bases, with 8 bases sitting between them. This CDR3 spans 14 amino acids. Germline lookup yields CDR1 SGDLS and CDR2 YYNGEE. Combining the CDR3 with reference TRBV9 and TRBJ2-3 gives the whole variable domain DSGVTQTPKHLITATGQRVTLRCSPRSGDLSVYWYQQSLDQGLQFLIQYYNGEERAKGNILERFSAQQFPDLHSELNLSSLELGDSALYFCASSVLLNTDTQYFGPGTRLTVL.

The chain employs TRBV15 and TRBJ2-2; D gene uncertain. CDR1 is LNHNV, CDR2 YYDKDF, per germline (reference sequence). The CDR3 totals 16 residues. The V end was cut by 3 bases, the J end by 0 bases, with 11 bases between. The CDR3: CATSSFSGSNTGELFF. The CDR3 DNA follows: TGTGCCACCAGCAGTTTCAGTGGCTCGAACACCGGGGAGCTGTTTTTT.

For this clone: This same CDR3 is encoded by further DNA sequences in the sample. This chain joins TRBV6-5 and TRBJ1-1; a possible D gene is TRBD1 (6 bases). Germline V lookup: CDR1 MNHEY, CDR2 SVGAGI. The V and J ends lost 0 bases and 3 bases respectively, with 8 bases between them. This CDR3 contains 14 residues. The CDR3 loop reads CASSYSTGHTEAFF. DNA for the CDR3: TGTGCCAGCAGTTACTCGACAGGACACACTGAAGCTTTCTTT.

This chain connects TRBV28 to TRBJ2-7; tentatively, D is TRBD1 (6 bases). Germline values: CDR1 MDHEN, CDR2 SYDVKM. The CDR3 is 15 residues long. The germline V and J ends were trimmed by 7 bases and 6 bases, with 22 bases remaining between them. The CDR3 DNA reads TGTGCCAGCACCACGCCAGGGGCCTGGAATAGCGAGCAGTACTTC. It translates to CASTTPGAWNSEQYF.

This CDR3 reads CASRLAGVNEQFF. The CDR3, as DNA: TGTGCCAGCAGACTAGCGGGGGTTAATGAGCAGTTCTTC. V usage is TRBV2 and J usage is TRBJ2-1, with 11 bases matching TRBD2. Germline V gene lookup returns CDR1 SNHLY and CDR2 FYNNEI. The CDR3 is made up of 13 amino acids. The ends lost 6 bases at V and 7 bases at J; junction bases unmatched: 2.

The chain uses TRBV19 and TRBJ1-5; D gene unclear. Deletions cut 3 bases from V and 1 base from J, with 7 bases between. The germline V gene has CDR1 LNHDA and CDR2 SQIVND (reference sequence). The CDR3 has 14 residues. The CDR3 sequence is CASSIDGSNQPQHF. CDR3 nucleotide sequence: TGTGCCAGTAGTATCGACGGGAGCAATCAGCCCCAGCATTTT. Based on the CDR3 plus reference TRBV19 and TRBJ1-5, the full variable domain is DGGITQSPKYLFRKEGQNVTLSCEQNLNHDAMYWYRQDPGQGLRLIYYSQIVNDFQKGDIAEGYSVSREKKESFPLTVTSAQKNPTAFYLCASSIDGSNQPQHFGDGTRLSIL.

In DNA form, the CDR3 reads TGTGCCAGCAGCGTAATTTGGTCTAGCGGGAGGGATGAGCAGTTCTTC. Amino acid sequence: CASSVIWSSGRDEQFF. This chain uses TRBV9 with TRBJ2-1, with 12 bases aligning to TRBD2. Germline trimming cut 1 base from V and 8 bases from J; bases unmatched to any gene: 7. The germline V gene has CDR1 SGDLS and CDR2 YYNGEE. CDR3 size: 16 residues. Full variable domain (missing parts from reference TRBV9 and TRBJ2-1): DSGVTQTPKHLITATGQRVTLRCSPRSGDLSVYWYQQSLDQGLQFLIQYYNGEERAKGNILERFSAQQFPDLHSELNLSSLELGDSALYFCASSVIWSSGRDEQFFGPGTRLTVL.

CDR3 nucleotides: TGTGCCAGCAGCCCGGACTCGGGGGTGTACAATGAGCAGTTCTTC. Protein: CASSPDSGVYNEQFF. This chain links TRBV9 with TRBJ2-1, with a possible D match to TRBD2 (6 bases). Trimming stripped 4 bases from V and 4 bases from J, with 15 bases between. Per the germline V gene, CDR1 is SGDLS and CDR2 is YYNGEE. This CDR3 has 15 amino acids.

This clone appeared a few times. The junction does not match germline at one end; this may be a read error. The rearrangement uses TRBV7-9 and TRBJ1-2, with 8 nucleotides matching TRBD1. The CDR3 totals 15 residues. Germline V gene sequence: CDR1 SEHNR, CDR2 FQNEAQ (reference sequence). The CDR3 bases are TGTTCCAGCAGCTCGAGGACAGGGAGGGACTATGGCTACACCTTC. It yields the protein CSSSSRTGRDYGYTF.

The chain employs TRBV9 and TRBJ2-1, with D perhaps TRBD2 (7 bases). Trimming cost V 6 bases and J 0 bases, with 10 bases left between them. The germline gives CDR1 SGDLS, CDR2 YYNGEE. CDR3 length equals 14 residues. CDR3 nucleotides: TGTGCCAGCACGGGGGGCCCCTCCTACAATGAGCAGTTCTTC. This codes for CASTGGPSYNEQFF.

The CDR3 protein is CASRDSGILTDTQYF. The CDR3 DNA follows: TGTGCCAGCAGAGATAGCGGGATACTCACAGATACGCAGTATTTT. The rearrangement uses TRBV6-1 and TRBJ2-3; 8 bases agree with TRBD2. The CDR3 runs 15 residues. Germline V gives CDR1 MNHNS, CDR2 SASEGT. J lost 2 bases, V lost 6 bases, and 7 bases had no gene match.

The rearrangement joins TRBV5-1 to TRBJ2-7; 8 bases line up with TRBD1. Germline lookup yields CDR1 SGHRS and CDR2 YFSETQ. The CDR3 sequence is 15 residues long. The V and J ends lost 0 bases and 2 bases, in that order; junction bases with no gene match: 4. The CDR3 loop is CASSLAGTGAYEQYF. The CDR3 bases are TGCGCCAGCAGCTTGGCAGGGACAGGAGCCTACGAGCAGTACTTC. The full variable domain, its missing parts supplied by reference TRBV5-1 and TRBJ2-7, is KAGVTQTPRYLIKTRGQQVTLSCSPISGHRSVSWYQQTPGQGLQFLFEYFSETQRNKGNFPGRFSGRQFSNSRSEMNVSTLELGDSALYLCASSLAGTGAYEQYFGPGTRLTVT.

This chain joins TRBV10-3 and TRBJ2-7, with D possibly being TRBD1 (6 bases). This CDR3 comprises 11 residues. Trimming took 5 bases from V and 6 from J, leaving 8 bases between them. Per germline, CDR1 ENHRY and CDR2 SYGVKD. DNA for the CDR3: TGTGCCATCAGTTCAGGGGCCGAGCAGTACTTC. As protein: CAISSGAEQYF.

The chain links TRBV30 to TRBJ1-2, with 7 bases that match TRBD1. Germline loops: CDR1 GTSNPN, CDR2 SVGIG (reference sequence). The CDR3 length is 14 residues. V lost 0 bases, J lost 4 bases, and 5 bases stayed unmatched. CDR3 bases: TGTGCCTGGAGTGTACAGGGGAGTGTCTATGGCTACACCTTC. It codes for CAWSVQGSVYGYTF.

V is TRBV7-9 and J is TRBJ1-2; TRBD1 matches at 11 bases. This CDR3 has 16 residues. After removal of 4 bases from V and 3 bases from J, the junction contained 7 bases not matched to a gene. Germline CDR1 and CDR2: SEHNR and FQNEAQ (reference sequence). The CDR3: CASSSAGQGEDYGYTF. The CDR3 DNA reads TGTGCCAGCAGCTCCGCGGGACAGGGGGAAGACTATGGCTACACCTTC.

The J gene is TRBJ1-1, the V gene TRBV9, with no clear D. The length of the CDR3 is 12 residues. CDR1 and CDR2 from the germline V gene are SGDLS and YYNGEE. V lost 4 bases and J lost 1, with 5 bases in between. CDR3 loop: CASSRKNTEAFF. The CDR3 nucleotides are TGTGCCAGCAGCCGTAAGAACACTGAAGCTTTCTTT.

This chain joins TRBV5-6 and TRBJ2-3, with TRBD2 matching over 13 bases. Germline V CDR1 and CDR2: SGHDT, YYEEEE. V shed 4 bases and J 3 bases; nucleotides not matched to a gene: 8. CDR3 size: 17 residues. The CDR3 loop is CASSQGLAGVGTDTQYF. Written as DNA, the CDR3 is TGTGCCAGCAGCCAAGGACTAGCGGGAGTCGGTACAGATACGCAGTATTTT.

The rearrangement links TRBV6-5 to TRBJ2-7; a weak D match, TRBD2 (5 bases). The V gene's germline CDR1 is MNHEY and CDR2 SVGAGI. V gave up 5 bases and J gave up 3 bases, with 11 bases separating them. The CDR3 is 13 amino acids. The CDR3 region has the DNA TGTGCCAGCAGTGAATATCGGGGCTACGAGCAGTACTTC. Translation gives CASSEYRGYEQYF.

The chain carries TRBV4-2 and TRBJ2-7, with D perhaps matching TRBD2 (5 bases). Germline assignment: CDR1 LGHNA and CDR2 YNFKEQ. This CDR3 is built from 14 residues. Trimming left V 0 bases short and J 5 bases short, with 11 bases between. CDR3 sequence reads: CASSQDRGANEQYF. Written as DNA, the CDR3 is TGTGCCAGCAGCCAAGACCGGGGTGCCAACGAGCAGTACTTC.

The chain has TRBV5-4 and TRBJ1-6; possibly TRBD1 for D (5 bases). The germline CDR1 and CDR2 sequences are SGHNT and YYREEE (reference sequence). The CDR3 is 15 residues long. V was shortened by 4 bases and J by 7 bases, with 15 bases between the two germline ends. CDR3 residues: CASSPRQGSNSPLHF. DNA for the CDR3: TGTGCCAGCAGCCCACGCCAGGGATCGAATTCACCCCTCCACTTT.

The gene calls are TRBV4-1 and TRBJ1-3, with D maybe TRBD1 (5 bases). The CDR3 contains 17 residues. Germline lookup yields CDR1 MGHRA and CDR2 YSYEKL. The V end lost 0 bases, the J end lost 3 bases, and 15 bases lay between the germline ends. CDR3 DNA sequence: TGCGCCAGCAGCCAAGATCCGGGAAGGGGAGGTGGAAACACCATATATTTT. It codes for CASSQDPGRGGGNTIYF.